This paragraph reports one T cell receptor (beta chain). It lacks a known antigen. Base qualities are not at hand, and no much larger clone is one base apart. The data are from a study of blood T cell repertoires in COVID-19 (TCRdb year 2020). Notes on the research overall: Samples covering the acute and convalescent phases of COVID-19 were provided by collaborators in the United States, Italy and Spain. The material from the prospective study consisted of cDNA or gDNA derived from T cells, B-cell-depleted T cells, or PBMCs. Deeply sampled blood TCRbeta repertoires from subjects exposed to, actively infected with, or recovered from COVID-19 were included in the dataset. The repertoires were released in a freely available public database meant as a resource for research on the immune response to SARS-CoV-2. The samples were drawn from the first 160 participants of the ongoing ImmuneRACE study and from 950 to 1,500 subjects provided by 6 global collaborators. A de-identified subject ID, COVID-19 status, age in years and sex were almost always included in the sample metadata. Where available, HLA class I and class II types were obtained from metadata supplied by the sample provider rather than from assay-based typing.

Overall study outcomes, separate from this receptor: How much clinical and demographic metadata was included differed by source and by participant, and the metadata was provided uncurated.

The immunoSEQ Assay, a bias-controlled multiplex PCR, was used to amplify TCRbeta CDR3 regions from genomic DNA. The original methods were these. The number of nucleated cells in each sample was estimated by amplification of reference gene primers within the assay. To quantify the absolute abundance of each unique TCRbeta CDR3 rearrangement, sequence reads were collapsed and filtered. For each sample, productive Simpson clonality was calculated as the square root of Simpson's diversity index over productive rearrangements. TCRdb took over this immuneACCESS table, retaining in-frame rearrangements with V and J assigned. Such tables are incomplete; in checked studies, under half of the missing clones stem from an unresolved V gene, and the remainder is unexplained. V and J calls and clone size are those listed in that table; D and trimming were worked out from the DNA. This sample holds around 95,000 clones; roughly 85% were observed only once. Of the sample, about 12% is held by the ten largest clones.

The germline V gene specifies SGHAT as CDR1 and FQNNGV as CDR2. The CDR3 covers 14 residues, taking in both the cysteine and the phenylalanine. Of all the DNA, just the CDR3 is kept, 42 bases in frame from base 1. Between the V and J ends, shortened by 3 bases and 4 bases respectively, the junction contains 11 bases. Whole blood was collected in K2EDTA tubes by collaborating institutions according to the institutions' own protocols. Collaborator samples were shipped for TCRbeta analysis as frozen whole blood, isolated PBMCs, or DNA extracted from either sample type. Recombination connected TRBV11-2 to TRBJ2-3, and perhaps TRBD2 as D gene, on 7 matching bases. The sample consisted of peripheral blood. This clonotype was obtained from an older woman with acute or convalescent COVID-19. The base sequence is TGTGCCAGCAGCTTCGGCGGGGGCCCAGATACGCAGTATTTT. The resulting protein is CASSFGGGPDTQYF.